This TCR beta chain came from a study of cytomegalovirus exposure and HLA in healthy donors. Primers: 60 Vbeta forward and 13 Jbeta reverse. Only in-frame clones appear in the TCRdb table, and some are missing; sequencing was by immunoSEQ multiplex PCR. This table holds about 110,000 clones, 60% to 80% found once. This clone was detected a few times. The antigen is not known. V gave up 8 bases and J gave up 2 bases; unmatched junction bases: 6. The germline gives CDR1 SNHLY, CDR2 FYNNEI. This CDR3 is 14 amino acids long. Whole-study findings and limits: Some segments of the V type, notably TRBV6-2 and TRBV6-3, were excluded as indistinguishable.

This clonotype originated in a female donor in good health and CMV-seronegative. This rearrangement joins TRBV2 to TRBJ2-3; 8 bases are a match to TRBD2. The sequenced material came from PBMCs. The CDR3 DNA is TGTGCCAGCTCTCTCGGGAGGGACACAGATACGCAGTATTTT. Encoded protein: CASSLGRDTDTQYF. Variable domain in full (rest from reference TRBV2 and TRBJ2-3): EPEVTQTPSHQVTQMGQEVILRCVPISNHLYFYWYRQILGQKVEFLVSFYNNEISEKSEIFDDQFSVERPDGSNFTLKIRSTKLEDSAMYFCASSLGRDTDTQYFGPGTRLTVL.